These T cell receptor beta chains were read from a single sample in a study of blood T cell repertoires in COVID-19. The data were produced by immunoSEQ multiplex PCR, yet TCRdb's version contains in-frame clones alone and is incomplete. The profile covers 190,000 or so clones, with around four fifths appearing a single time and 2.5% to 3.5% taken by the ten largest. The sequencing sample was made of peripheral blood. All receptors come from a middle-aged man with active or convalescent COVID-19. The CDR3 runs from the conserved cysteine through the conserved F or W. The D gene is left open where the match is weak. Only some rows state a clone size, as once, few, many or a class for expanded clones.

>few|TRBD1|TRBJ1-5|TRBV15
CATSRDLRTGKEQPQHF
TGTGCCACCAGCAGAGATCTTAGGACAGGGAAGGAACAACCCCAGCATTTT
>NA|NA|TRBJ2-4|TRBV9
CASGEKNIQYF
TGTGCCAGTGGGGAGAAAAACATTCAGTACTTC
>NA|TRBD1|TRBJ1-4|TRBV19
CASTIDRVGEKLFF
TGTGCCAGTACCATCGACAGGGTGGGAGAAAAACTGTTTTTT
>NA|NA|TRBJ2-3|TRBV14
CASSQVQGFRTDTQYF
TGTGCCAGCAGCCAAGTACAGGGCTTTCGCACAGATACGCAGTATTTT
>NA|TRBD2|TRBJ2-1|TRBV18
CASSYRGRHNEQFF
TGTGCCAGCTCGTACCGCGGGAGGCACAATGAGCAGTTCTTC
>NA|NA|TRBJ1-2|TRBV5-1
CASSLGRGDGYTF
TGCGCCAGCAGCTTGGGGAGGGGCGACGGCTACACCTTC
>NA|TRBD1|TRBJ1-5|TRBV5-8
CASSLAGTASYSNQPQHF
TGTGCCAGCAGCTTGGCCGGGACAGCCAGTTATAGCAATCAGCCCCAGCATTTT
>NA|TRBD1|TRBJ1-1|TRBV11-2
CASSLVFQFFGQGNSEAFF
TGTGCCAGCAGCTTAGTTTTTCAGTTTTTTGGACAGGGGAACTCTGAAGCTTTCTTT
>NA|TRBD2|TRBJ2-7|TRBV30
CAWTSGSYEQYF
TGTGCCTGGACTAGCGGATCCTACGAGCAGTACTTC
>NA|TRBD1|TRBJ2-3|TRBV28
CASSLLGTGVGDTQYF
TGTGCCAGCAGCCTCCTAGGGACAGGGGTGGGAGATACGCAGTATTTT
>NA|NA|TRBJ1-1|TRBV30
CAWAPPTSGGTEAFF
TGTGCCTGGGCACCGCCCACCTCGGGTGGCACTGAAGCTTTCTTT
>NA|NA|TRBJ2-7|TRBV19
CASSRGGDYEQYF
TGTGCCAGTAGTAGGGGCGGTGACTACGAGCAGTACTTC
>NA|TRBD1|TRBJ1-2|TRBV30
CAWRKGAGGFGYTF
TGTGCCTGGAGGAAAGGGGCAGGGGGCTTTGGCTACACCTTC
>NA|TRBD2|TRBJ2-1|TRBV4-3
CASSQALAGGYNEQFF
TGCGCCAGCAGCCAAGCCCTAGCGGGGGGGTACAATGAGCAGTTCTTC
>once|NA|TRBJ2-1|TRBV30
CAWSVSVNEQFF
TGTGCCTGGAGTGTATCGGTGAATGAGCAGTTCTTC
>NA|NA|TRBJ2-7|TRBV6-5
CATEPGTLYEQYF
TGTGCCACGGAACCCGGGACACTCTACGAGCAGTACTTC
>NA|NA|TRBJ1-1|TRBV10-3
CAISSPIHTEAFF
TGTGCCATCTCAAGCCCTATCCACACTGAAGCTTTCTTT
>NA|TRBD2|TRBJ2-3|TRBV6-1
CASSVAGGPTDTQYF
TGTGCCAGCAGTGTAGCGGGGGGGCCCACAGATACGCAGTATTTT
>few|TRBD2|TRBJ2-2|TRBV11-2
CASSQGTSGTGELFF
TGTGCCAGCAGCCAGGGGACTAGTGGTACCGGGGAGCTGTTTTTT
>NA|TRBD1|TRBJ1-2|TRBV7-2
CASSSGQGLPYGYTF
TGTGCCAGCAGCTCAGGACAGGGGCTACCCTATGGCTACACCTTC
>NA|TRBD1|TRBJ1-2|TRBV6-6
CASATGGGYTF
TGTGCCAGCGCGACAGGGGGTGGCTACACCTTC
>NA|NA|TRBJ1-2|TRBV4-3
CASSQDGGFRGYTF
TGCGCCAGCAGCCAAGATGGGGGGTTTCGCGGCTACACCTTC
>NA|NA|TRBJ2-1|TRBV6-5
CATGYNEQFF
TGTGCCACCGGTTACAATGAGCAGTTCTTC
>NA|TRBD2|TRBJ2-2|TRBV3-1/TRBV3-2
CASSQAGTSTTGELFF
TGTGCCAGCAGCCAGGCCGGGACTAGCACCACCGGGGAGCTGTTTTTT
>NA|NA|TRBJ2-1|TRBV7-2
CASSLQAASTYNEQFF
TGTGCCAGCAGCCTCCAAGCGGCTTCCACCTACAATGAGCAGTTCTTC